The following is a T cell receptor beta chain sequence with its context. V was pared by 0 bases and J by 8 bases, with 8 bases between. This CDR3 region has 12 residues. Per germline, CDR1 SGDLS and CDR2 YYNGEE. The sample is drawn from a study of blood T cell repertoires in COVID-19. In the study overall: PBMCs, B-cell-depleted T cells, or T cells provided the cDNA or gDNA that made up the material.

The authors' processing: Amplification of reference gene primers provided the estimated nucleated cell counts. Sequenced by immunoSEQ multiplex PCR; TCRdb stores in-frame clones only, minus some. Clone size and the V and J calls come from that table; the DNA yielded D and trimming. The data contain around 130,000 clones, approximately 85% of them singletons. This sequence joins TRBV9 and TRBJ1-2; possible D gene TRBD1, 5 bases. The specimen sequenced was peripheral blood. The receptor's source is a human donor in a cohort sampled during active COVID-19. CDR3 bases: TGTGCCAGCAGCGTAGCCGGGGGAGGCTACACCTTC. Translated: CASSVAGGGYTF.